This TCR beta chain was documented in a study of T cells expressing NK-cell markers. Background on the study: There were seven HCMV-seropositive donors and one seronegative donor among the eight sequenced.

CDR1 is SGHRS and CDR2 is YFSETQ in the germline V gene. This CDR3 comprises 14 residues. Study findings and constraints: For 5 to 7 donors, the dominant NKG2C+ clonotypes made up roughly 1.0-7.5% of their CD8+ T cells. Whether expanded NKG2C-expressing T cell clones recognize HCMV is unknown.

For this clonotype: Its antigen is still unknown.

TCRdb derives one entry per CDR3 protein from the 5' RACE reads, leaving out DNA. This sample's table has some 500,000 distinct CDR3 sequences. The J gene is TRBJ2-5, the V gene TRBV5-1; the TCRdb D gene call, TRBD1, has no DNA to confirm it. Sequencing was carried out using blood T cells: a sorted CD56 or NKG2C T cell subset, CD4+ or CD8+ T cells, or bulk PBMC T cells (not recorded which). The TCR originated in a woman between 45 and 65 years old in good health. CDR3 sequence: CASSLSQGRETQYF.